These 21 T cell receptor beta chains came from one sample sequenced in a study of blood T cells in healthy people across ages. With a J-beta primer mix and a sample-barcoded 5' primer, a second PCR ran about 6 to 11 cycles. TCRdb re-called the 5' RACE reads through MiXCR, storing one row per CDR3 protein. The sample shows hundreds of thousands of distinct CDR3 sequences, about 30% of them seen only once. Sequenced: blood. Receptor source: a woman older than 75 in good health.

The J gene is TRBJ1-2, the V gene TRBV29-1; D uncertain. V lost 4 bases and J lost 4, with 13 bases in between. This CDR3 has 13 amino acids. The germline V gene has CDR1 SQVTM and CDR2 ANQGSEA. CDR3 sequence reads: CSVASVLTYGYTF. The CDR3 bases are TGCAGCGTTGCGTCTGTCCTGACCTATGGCTACACCTTC.

This clonotype was seen repeatedly, ten times or more. The V call is TRBV7-9, the J call TRBJ2-1; D is unresolved. In germline, CDR1 is SEHNR, CDR2 FQNEAQ (reference sequence). Trimming removed 5 bases at V and 4 bases at J, with 9 bases between. This CDR3 spans 13 amino acids. CDR3 sequence: CASSPSQYNEQFF. Here the CDR3 DNA reads TGTGCCAGCAGCCCGTCACAGTACAATGAGCAGTTCTTC. The whole variable domain, remainder taken from reference TRBV7-9 and TRBJ2-1, is DTGVSQNPRHKITKRGQNVTFRCDPISEHNRLYWYRQTLGQGPEFLTYFQNEAQLEKSRLLSDRFSAERPKGSFSTLEIQRTEQGDSAMYLCASSPSQYNEQFFGPGTRLTVL.

This clonotype has a count of ten or more. The chain recombines TRBV5-1 with TRBJ2-7; TRBD1 matches 9 bases. The CDR3 has 13 residues. Germline assignment: CDR1 SGHRS and CDR2 YFSETQ. With 4 bases clipped from V and 6 bases from J, the junction kept 5 bases outside the gene matches. Here the CDR3 reads CASSPGQGSEQYF. In DNA, the CDR3 is TGCGCCAGCAGCCCGGGACAGGGCTCCGAGCAGTACTTC.

This clonotype was seen at least ten times. The gene calls are TRBV7-8 and TRBJ1-1, with D possibly being TRBD1 (6 bases). The germline V gene has CDR1 SGHVS and CDR2 FQNEAQ. The V gene lost 5 bases and the J gene lost 5 bases, with 15 bases spanning the gap. CDR3 length: 14 amino acids. The CDR3 region is CASSPPQGRTEAFF. CDR3 DNA sequence: TGTGCCAGCAGCCCTCCCCAGGGGAGGACTGAAGCTTTCTTT.

This clonotype was picked up many times. This chain uses TRBV7-9 with TRBJ1-2; 10 bases align to TRBD1. Per germline, CDR1 SEHNR and CDR2 FQNEAQ (reference sequence). The CDR3 totals 17 residues. The V and J ends lost 5 bases and 0 bases, in that order; junction bases with no gene match: 9. CDR3 coding DNA: TGTGCCAGCAGCCGTCTTGGACAGGGGGGGGCTAACTATGGCTACACCTTC. Translating gives CASSRLGQGGANYGYTF. The complete variable domain, with remaining parts taken from reference TRBV7-9 and TRBJ1-2, reads DTGVSQNPRHKITKRGQNVTFRCDPISEHNRLYWYRQTLGQGPEFLTYFQNEAQLEKSRLLSDRFSAERPKGSFSTLEIQRTEQGDSAMYLCASSRLGQGGANYGYTFGSGTRLTVV.

This chain connects TRBV5-1 to TRBJ2-3; D may be TRBD2 (6 bases). The V gene lost 1 base and the J gene lost 4 bases, with 10 bases spanning the gap. Germline V gene lookup returns CDR1 SGHRS and CDR2 YFSETQ. The CDR3 totals 14 residues. In DNA form, the CDR3 reads TGCGCCAGCAGCTTGTGGGAGGAATCAGATACGCAGTATTTT. Its protein product is CASSLWEESDTQYF.

This clonotype was seen more than once but under ten times. One base away lies a much larger clone, so this may be a sequencing read error. The chain links TRBV15 to TRBJ2-5; 8 bases align to TRBD2. The J call could be wrong; TRBJ2-1 is a better fit for the DNA end. The length of the CDR3 is 15 residues. Germline CDR1 reads LNHNV; CDR2 reads YYDKDF (reference sequence). The CDR3 here is CATSRDRGGQETQFF. Here the CDR3 DNA reads TGTGCCACCAGCAGAGATCGCGGGGGGCAAGAGACCCAGTTCTTC.

The table lists this clonotype with many counts. The rearrangement joins TRBV20-1 to TRBJ2-3; the D gene could be TRBD1 or TRBD2 (6 bases each). V lost 0 bases and J 0 bases, leaving 13 bases between the germline ends. Germline V lookup: CDR1 DFQATT, CDR2 SNEGSKA (reference sequence). The CDR3 consists of 16 residues. The CDR3 region has the DNA TGCAGTGCTAGAGATCGGGGGCGGGCGAGCACAGATACGCAGTATTTT. It codes for CSARDRGRASTDTQYF.

The table lists this clonotype with many counts. This rearrangement joins TRBV5-4 to TRBJ2-3; D is perhaps TRBD1 (6 bases). The germline CDR1 and CDR2 sequences are SGHNT and YYREEE (reference sequence). The CDR3 length is 14 residues. Trimming cost V 4 bases and J 2 bases, with 11 bases left between them. This CDR3 reads CASSKTGSTDTQYF. The CDR3 nucleotides are TGTGCCAGCAGCAAGACAGGATCCACAGATACGCAGTATTTT. Variable domain in full (rest from reference TRBV5-4 and TRBJ2-3): ETGVTQSPTHLIKTRGQQVTLRCSSQSGHNTVSWYQQALGQGPQFIFQYYREEENGRGNFPPRFSGLQFPNYSSELNVNALELDDSALYLCASSKTGSTDTQYFGPGTRLTVL.

About this clonotype: A read error may be the cause here, since a much bigger clone is one base away. J is TRBJ2-3 and V is TRBV28; weak D call: TRBD2 (6 bases). Germline V gives CDR1 MDHEN, CDR2 SYDVKM. The CDR3 is made up of 15 amino acids. CDR3 protein: CASSSQGLGTDAQYF. DNA for the CDR3: TGTGCCAGCAGTTCTCAGGGACTTGGCACAGATGCGCAGTATTTT.

This clonotype was detected many times. In DNA, the CDR3 is TGCGCCAGCAGCGCCGGGGTTCTCTATGGCTACACCTTC. It is translated as CASSAGVLYGYTF. The chain joins TRBV5-1 to TRBJ1-2; D is unresolved. Per the germline V gene, CDR1 is SGHRS and CDR2 is YFSETQ. V lost 4 bases, J lost 4 bases, and 11 bases lay in between. CDR3 size: 13 residues.

This sequence joins TRBV20-1 and TRBJ1-6; TRBD1 agrees at 9 bases. CDR1 DFQATT and CDR2 SNEGSKA come from the germline V gene (reference sequence). With 5 bases clipped from V and 6 bases from J, the junction kept 14 bases outside the gene matches. The CDR3 has 17 residues. Written as DNA, the CDR3 is TGCAGTGCTGGGGACAGGGAGGACAATCCTTTTAATTCACCCCTCCACTTT. Encoded protein: CSAGDREDNPFNSPLHF.

This clonotype has at least ten counts. The chain combines TRBV9 with TRBJ2-5, with a tentative D call TRBD2 (6 bases). V lost 4 bases to trimming and J lost 7 bases, with 14 bases between them. The CDR3 contains 13 residues. Germline assignment: CDR1 SGDLS and CDR2 YYNGEE. The DNA of the CDR3 is TGTGCCAGCAGCACCGGGACTTCGGGGACCCAGTACTTC. Translation gives CASSTGTSGTQYF.

This clonotype is medium-sized (0.01 to 0.1%). V usage is TRBV7-9 and J usage is TRBJ2-7, with a possible D match to TRBD2 (6 bases). Per germline, CDR1 SEHNR and CDR2 FQNEAQ (reference sequence). The CDR3 totals 15 residues. V was clipped by 3 bases and J by 0 bases, with 12 bases between them. The CDR3 sequence is CASSFRDFGSYEQYF. Written as DNA, the CDR3 is TGTGCCAGCAGCTTCCGGGACTTCGGCTCCTACGAGCAGTACTTC.

Worth noting for this clonotype: A much larger clonotype is one base distant, so this may be a read error. The J gene is TRBJ2-5, the V gene TRBV7-8; 9 bases map to TRBD2. The ends lost 4 bases at V and 11 bases at J; junction bases unmatched: 17. This CDR3 region has 16 residues. The germline gives CDR1 SGHVS, CDR2 FQNEAQ. Written as DNA, the CDR3 is TGTGCCAGCAGCTCCGTTGGTAGCGGGGGCCGGAATGAGCAGTACTTC. Encoded protein: CASSSVGSGGRNEQYF.

This clonotype appeared many times. The gene calls are TRBV27 and TRBJ1-2; 8 bases fit TRBD1. Germline values: CDR1 MNHEY, CDR2 SMNVEV (reference sequence). The CDR3 contains 16 residues. Unmatched junction bases numbered 17, after V lost 6 bases and J lost 8 bases. CDR3 protein: CASSPGQVVRVEGYTF. The CDR3 DNA reads TGTGCCAGCAGCCCGGGACAGGTCGTAAGGGTCGAGGGCTACACCTTC.

The gene calls are TRBV20-1 and TRBJ2-7, with D perhaps assigned TRBD1 or TRBD2 (5 bases each). Germline loops: CDR1 DFQATT, CDR2 SNEGSKA (reference sequence). Trimming shortened V by 5 bases and J by 0 bases, and 11 bases separated the two germline ends. The CDR3 is 13 amino acids. The CDR3 protein is CSAYFGGSYEQYF. CDR3 DNA sequence: TGCAGTGCTTATTTTGGGGGCTCCTACGAGCAGTACTTC.

The chain is built from TRBV28 and TRBJ1-2; D unclear. There are 13 residues in the CDR3. The V and J ends lost 3 bases and 6 bases respectively, with 11 bases between them. Germline values: CDR1 MDHEN, CDR2 SYDVKM. The CDR3 spells CASSFTPKHGYTF. The DNA for the CDR3 is TGTGCCAGCAGTTTCACGCCGAAGCATGGCTACACCTTC.

This clonotype has just a few counts. The rearrangement uses TRBV9 and TRBJ2-1; 9 bases line up with TRBD2. This CDR3 spans 15 amino acids. V was pared by 4 bases and J by 15 bases, with 17 bases of the junction left unmatched. Germline V gives CDR1 SGDLS, CDR2 YYNGEE. CDR3 residues: CASSSRGTSPGTPFF. DNA of the CDR3: TGTGCCAGCAGCTCGAGAGGGACTAGCCCTGGGACACCGTTCTTC.

This clonotype was seen more than once but under ten times. The genes are TRBV7-2 and TRBJ2-6; D perhaps matches TRBD1 (6 bases). CDR1 and CDR2 (germline): SGHTA, FQGNSA. V was pared by 1 base and J by 4 bases, with 23 bases between. This CDR3 has 20 amino acids. CDR3 nucleotide sequence: TGTGCCAGCAGCTTAGTAGCCTTGGCGAGGGGGTTTGCCGGGGCCAACGTCCTGACTTTC. Protein product: CASSLVALARGFAGANVLTF.

The genes are TRBV9 and TRBJ1-6; maybe TRBD1 (5 bases). Germline V CDR1 and CDR2: SGDLS, YYNGEE. V shed 3 bases and J shed 9 bases, with 19 bases lying between them. The CDR3 runs to 16 residues. This CDR3 reads CASSAALPGSVSPLHF. In nucleotides, the CDR3 is TGTGCCAGCAGCGCAGCTCTTCCAGGGTCCGTTTCACCCCTCCACTTT.